This is a list of T cell receptor beta chains from one sample in a study of T cell responses to AZD1222 COVID-19 vaccine. Profiling relied on immunoSEQ multiplex PCR, and the TCRdb table lists in-frame clones only, not all of them. Of roughly 140,000 clones in the sample, under 90% were seen once. The sequenced sample was peripheral blood, obtained 28 days after the second AZD1222 dose. The receptor source for this set is an adult who received the AZD1222 COVID-19 vaccine. Each CDR3 is given without its conserved first and last residue. Each record gives: clone size, V gene, CDR3 protein. The size entry is marked missing in some rows and otherwise reads once, few, many or a size class.

NA	TRBV18	ASSPIAGAEETQY
NA	TRBV5-1	ASSLDQETQY
NA	TRBV6-5	ASSFTSGNTIY
NA	TRBV15	ATSREGVSTKNIQY
NA	TRBV7-9	ASSLRGPGQGGRQETQY
NA	TRBV19	ASSIRAGGEKLF
NA	TRBV6-5	ASCPGASSGNTIY
NA	TRBV29-1	SVGAGTGGHEQY
NA	TRBV10-2	ASSERPNQPQH
NA	TRBV27	ASSLGRVRDNEQF
NA	TRBV10-1	ASSPTVVQATEAF
NA	TRBV19	ASSIRPGYEQY
NA	TRBV29-1	SVDGDSLEAF
NA	TRBV7-9	ASSFSAGELF
NA	TRBV5-1	ASSLNPNTEAF
few	TRBV7-2	ASSLPGSNQPQH
NA	TRBV9	ASSGSLGETQY
NA	TRBV4-2	ASSQPGTDDEQY
NA	TRBV29-1	SVNTGGGEQY
NA	TRBV6-1	ASSEGPMRKLF
NA	TRBV20-1	SASTTSPNPNYGYT
NA	TRBV29-1	SVTSLNTEAF
NA	TRBV7-9	ASSLDILYGYT
NA	TRBV14	ASSQVGTGELF
NA	TRBV18	ASSDQNTEAF